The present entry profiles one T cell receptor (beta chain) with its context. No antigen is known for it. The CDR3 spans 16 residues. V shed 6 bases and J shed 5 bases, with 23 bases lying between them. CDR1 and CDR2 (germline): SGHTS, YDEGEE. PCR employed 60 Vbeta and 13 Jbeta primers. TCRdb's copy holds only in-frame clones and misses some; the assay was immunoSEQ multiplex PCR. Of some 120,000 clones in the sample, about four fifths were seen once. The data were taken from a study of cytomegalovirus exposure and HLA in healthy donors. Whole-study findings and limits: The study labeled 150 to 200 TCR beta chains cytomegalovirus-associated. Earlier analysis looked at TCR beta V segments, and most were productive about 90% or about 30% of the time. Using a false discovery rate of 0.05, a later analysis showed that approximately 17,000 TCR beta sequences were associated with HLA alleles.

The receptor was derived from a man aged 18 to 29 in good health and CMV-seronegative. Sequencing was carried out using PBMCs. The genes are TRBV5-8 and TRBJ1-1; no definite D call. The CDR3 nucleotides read TGTGCCAGCACCTCCCCGGTGCTCACCGGTTGGACTGAAGCTTTCTTT. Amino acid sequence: CASTSPVLTGWTEAFF.